This T cell receptor beta chain is from a study of blood T cell repertoires in COVID-19. Study at large: The United States, Italy and Spain were the sources of the acute and convalescent COVID-19 samples.

Libraries were prepared by immunoSEQ multiplex PCR; TCRdb keeps only in-frame clonotypes and omits some of them. The sample yields more than 250,000 clones, 70% to 90% seen once. Those who participated ranged in age from roughly 18 to 100 years and resided in 20 to 30 US areas. Participants were placed into cohorts based on the clinical history they reported. Donors in Cohort 3 counted as recovered after two negative PCRs, clearance, or symptom resolution. The sequence came from a woman aged 30 to 39 who had recovered from COVID-19. The sample consisted of PBMCs or T cells enriched from blood (not recorded which).

This CDR3 reads CASSPAFNEKLFF. DNA for the CDR3: TGTGCCAGCAGCCCAGCGTTTAATGAAAAACTGTTTTTT. The V and J genes are TRBV5-6 and TRBJ1-4; D not resolved. CDR1 and CDR2 from the germline V gene are SGHDT and YYEEEE. The CDR3 has 13 amino acids. V gave up 4 bases and J gave up 4 bases, with 8 bases separating them.